Included here is one T cell receptor (beta chain) sequence, with context. The target antigen is unknown. Sequencing of DNA taken from cultured CD4+ T cells relied on the Oncomine TCR Beta short-read assay. Genomic DNA was extracted from cultured CD4+ T cells. TCRdb re-derived calls from the PCR reads in MiXCR, one entry per CDR3 protein. The repertoire includes more than 6,000 distinct CDR3 sequences, around a third of them detected once, and roughly 40% sits in the top ten. The sample belongs to a study of vaccination and CD4 T cells after COVID-19. Treatment specified: roughly 10-day PBMC culture with coronavirus spike peptide pools or control peptides (ViraFEST assay). Unexposed donor CD4+ T cells predated the COVID-19 pandemic, collected 2011-2018. Germline-derived CDR1 and CDR2 are LGHNA and YSLEER. CDR3 length: 14 amino acids. Trimming shortened V by 3 bases and J by 4 bases, and 12 bases separated the two germline ends.

The receptor was isolated from a human donor in good health. Material: CD4+ T cells from blood, cultured in vitro. The chain couples TRBV4-3 to TRBJ1-2; D ambiguous. CDR3 region: CASSQIDPIYGYTF. The CDR3 DNA sequence: TGCGCCAGCAGCCAGATCGACCCTATCTATGGCTACACCTTC.